The 25 T cell receptor beta chains below come from one sample, sequenced in a study of CD8 T cells in Susac syndrome. It was with random hexamers that about 0.45 to 1 ug RNA was reverse transcribed. One entry per CDR3 protein results from TCRdb running MiXCR on the immunoSEQ multiplex PCR reads. In the table there are roughly 130,000 distinct CDR3 sequences, 96% of which are singletons. Sequenced material: CD4+ T cells from PBMCs. The source of these receptors is a human donor with Susac syndrome.

The chain links TRBV6-6 to TRBJ2-1, with a weak D call TRBD2 (5 bases). V was trimmed by 4 bases and J by 3 bases, leaving 13 bases between them. This CDR3 has 15 amino acids. CDR1 is MNHNY and CDR2 is SVGAGI in the germline V gene (reference sequence). CDR3 in DNA: TGTGCCAGCAGTTCCGGGGAAGTTATCTACAATGAGCAGTTCTTC. This translates into CASSSGEVIYNEQFF.

The rearrangement joins TRBV5-1 to TRBJ1-2, with TRBD1 identical over 10 bases. Germline CDR1 reads SGHRS; CDR2 reads YFSETQ. Losses at the gene ends were 3 bases for V and 8 bases for J; bases not matched to a gene: 7. The CDR3 totals 14 residues. The DNA of the CDR3 is TGCGCCAGCAGCTCTACCCTGACAGGGGGCGGCTACACCTTC. Amino acid sequence: CASSSTLTGGGYTF.

This clonotype was detected once. The chain employs TRBV7-9 and TRBJ1-2; maybe TRBD1 (5 bases). The length of the CDR3 is 14 residues. Trimming stripped 4 bases from V and 5 bases from J, with 14 bases between. Germline CDR1 and CDR2: SEHNR and FQNEAQ (reference sequence). In DNA form, the CDR3 reads TGTGCCAGCAGCTACGGGGCAGACACGTATGGCTACACCTTC. It specifies CASSYGADTYGYTF.

The genes are TRBV3-1 and TRBJ2-5; D could derive from TRBD1 or TRBD2 (5 bases each). The CDR3 has 16 residues. V was cut by 1 base and J by 4 bases, with 16 bases left in between. Germline V gene lookup returns CDR1 LGHDT and CDR2 YNNKEL (reference sequence). This CDR3 reads CASSQARGGRGETQYF. CDR3 in DNA: TGTGCCAGCAGCCAAGCCCGGGGTGGAAGGGGAGAGACCCAGTACTTC.

This chain uses TRBV5-1 with TRBJ2-1; D not certain. The CDR3 extends over 13 amino acids. The germline gives CDR1 SGHRS, CDR2 YFSETQ. The V end was cut by 0 bases, the J end by 8 bases, with 9 bases between. CDR3: CASSLVSRDEQFF. In DNA, the CDR3 is TGCGCCAGCAGCTTGGTTTCACGGGATGAGCAGTTCTTC. Variable domain in full (rest from reference TRBV5-1 and TRBJ2-1): KAGVTQTPRYLIKTRGQQVTLSCSPISGHRSVSWYQQTPGQGLQFLFEYFSETQRNKGNFPGRFSGRQFSNSRSEMNVSTLELGDSALYLCASSLVSRDEQFFGPGTRLTVL.

The chain recombines TRBV20-1 with TRBJ1-1; D possibly corresponds to TRBD1 (5 bases). Germline loops: CDR1 DFQATT, CDR2 SNEGSKA (reference sequence). V was shortened by 5 bases and J by 0 bases, with 13 bases between the two germline ends. This CDR3 has 14 amino acids. CDR3 amino acids: CSAARQRVNTEAFF. The CDR3 DNA is TGCAGTGCTGCCCGACAGCGGGTGAACACTGAAGCTTTCTTT.

This chain connects TRBV5-1 to TRBJ1-2; TRBD1 aligns across 9 bases. The ends lost 4 bases at V and 6 bases at J; junction bases unmatched: 7. The CDR3 contains 14 residues. Germline CDR1 SGHRS, CDR2 YFSETQ. For the CDR3, the DNA is TGCGCCAGCAGCACTGGACAGGGGACGGATGGCTACACCTTC. Translated: CASSTGQGTDGYTF.

CDR3 bases: TGTGCCAGCAGCCCCAATCCAGGCGGGGACGAGCAGTACTTC. Encoded protein: CASSPNPGGDEQYF. This rearrangement joins TRBV3-1 to TRBJ2-7, with TRBD2 as a possible D gene (6 bases). Trimming took off 4 bases at V and 5 bases at J, with 15 bases between the two ends. Germline lookup yields CDR1 LGHDT and CDR2 YNNKEL (reference sequence). The CDR3 loop spans 14 amino acids.

The chain uses TRBV20-1 and TRBJ2-7; unclear D gene. Germline values: CDR1 DFQATT, CDR2 SNEGSKA (reference sequence). Trimming stripped 1 base from V and 3 bases from J, with 13 bases between. CDR3 length: 14 residues. The CDR3 bases are TGCAGTGCTAGAGTGGCCCCAAAGGTCTACGAGCAGTACTTC. Its protein is CSARVAPKVYEQYF.

The table lists this clonotype with a few counts. V usage is TRBV5-4 and J usage is TRBJ2-7; 8 positions agree with TRBD1. Germline-derived CDR1 and CDR2 are SGHNT and YYREEE (reference sequence). CDR3 length equals 14 residues. J lost 0 bases, V lost 5 bases, and 4 bases had no gene match. CDR3 in amino acids: CASSRDRSSYEQYF. As DNA, the CDR3 is TGTGCCAGCAGTCGGGACAGGAGCTCCTACGAGCAGTACTTC.

The gene calls are TRBV15 and TRBJ1-4; perhaps TRBD1 as D (6 bases). Trimming removed 0 bases from V and 7 bases from J, with 12 bases in between. CDR3 length: 15 residues. CDR1 is LNHNV and CDR2 is YYDKDF in the germline V gene (reference sequence). The CDR3 DNA reads TGTGCCACCAGCAGAGACCCCAGGGGATCTGAAAAACTGTTTTTT. Amino acids: CATSRDPRGSEKLFF.

V gene TRBV12-3 or TRBV12-4 combines with J gene TRBJ2-2; 8 bases match TRBD1. Germline trimming cut 6 bases from V and 1 base from J; bases unmatched to any gene: 7. The CDR3 totals 16 residues. DNA of the CDR3: TGTGCCAGCAGGGGGACCGGGACAGGGAACACCGGGGAGCTGTTTTTT. Translating it yields CASRGTGTGNTGELFF.

The chain links TRBV5-6 to TRBJ2-5; perhaps D is TRBD1 or TRBD2 (6 bases each). The CDR3 contains 15 residues. V gave up 4 bases and J gave up 2 bases, with 15 bases separating them. Germline loops: CDR1 SGHDT, CDR2 YYEEEE. The CDR3 DNA reads as TGTGCCAGCAGCAAACGACTAGGGGGACAAGAGACCCAGTACTTC. Its protein is CASSKRLGGQETQYF.

The chain has TRBV5-1 and TRBJ2-2; 8 bases line up with TRBD2. The germline V gene has CDR1 SGHRS and CDR2 YFSETQ. This CDR3 comprises 15 residues. With 0 bases clipped from V and 2 bases from J, the junction kept 0 bases outside the gene matches. In DNA, the CDR3 is TGCGCCAGCAGCTTGGTAGCGGGAAACACCGGGGAGCTGTTTTTT. Encoded protein: CASSLVAGNTGELFF.

The chain employs TRBV9 and TRBJ2-1; 11 nucleotides align to TRBD2. Trimming took 2 bases from V and 5 from J; bases not matched to a gene: 3. The V gene's germline CDR1 is SGDLS and CDR2 YYNGEE. This CDR3 has 15 residues. The CDR3 nucleotides read TGTGCCAGCAGCGTTGGGACTAGCGGAAACAATGAGCAGTTCTTC. Its translation is CASSVGTSGNNEQFF.

CDR3 sequence reads: CASSLRGTNQPQHF. In DNA, the CDR3 is TGTGCCAGCAGCTTACGGGGCACCAATCAGCCCCAGCATTTT. The V and J genes are TRBV7-2 and TRBJ1-5, with a possible D match to TRBD1 (5 bases). CDR1 SGHTA and CDR2 FQGNSA come from the germline V gene. This CDR3 contains 14 residues. Trimming left V 2 bases short and J 3 bases short, with 8 bases between.

V usage is TRBV20-1 and J usage is TRBJ2-1; tentative D call: TRBD2 (6 bases). From germline, CDR1 is DFQATT and CDR2 SNEGSKA (reference sequence). This CDR3 is 15 amino acids long. V lost 3 bases to trimming and J lost 0 bases, with 12 bases between them. The CDR3 region is CSASASVNSYNEQFF. As DNA, the CDR3 is TGCAGTGCTAGTGCTAGCGTAAACTCCTACAATGAGCAGTTCTTC.

V is TRBV6-5 and J is TRBJ2-1; D is unclear. CDR1 and CDR2 from the germline V gene are MNHEY and SVGAGI. Trimming pared 6 bases from V and 3 bases from J, leaving 6 bases between. The CDR3 has 12 amino acids. DNA of the CDR3: TGTGCCAGCAGCCCGGACTACAATGAGCAGTTCTTC. Translated, it gives CASSPDYNEQFF.

The chain recombines TRBV28 with TRBJ1-1; D ambiguous. The CDR3 has 12 residues. Germline assignment: CDR1 MDHEN and CDR2 SYDVKM. The V and J ends lost 5 bases and 3 bases respectively, with 7 bases between them. DNA of the CDR3: TGTGCCAGCAGTCAATGGGACACTGAAGCTTTCTTT. Translation: CASSQWDTEAFF.

The J gene is TRBJ2-5, the V gene TRBV7-9; 7 bases match TRBD1. In germline, CDR1 is SEHNR, CDR2 FQNEAQ (reference sequence). Trimming cost V 1 base and J 2 bases; bases outside gene matches: 7. This CDR3 is built from 16 residues. CDR3 sequence (DNA): TGTGCCAGCAGCTTAGACTACCCGGGACAGCAAGAGACCCAGTACTTC. It encodes CASSLDYPGQQETQYF.

The chain is built from TRBV27 and TRBJ2-7; the D gene could be TRBD1 or TRBD2 (6 bases each). V was pared by 2 bases and J by 5 bases, with 13 bases between. The CDR3 contains 14 residues. Germline lookup yields CDR1 MNHEY and CDR2 SMNVEV (reference sequence). CDR3 amino acids: CASSLRGPLDEQYF. The CDR3 coding sequence is TGTGCCAGCAGTTTACGGGGGCCTCTCGACGAGCAGTACTTC.

This clonotype was seen a few times. The CDR3 reads CASSLSLGETQYF. DNA of the CDR3: TGTGCCAGCAGTCTATCTTTAGGAGAGACCCAGTACTTC. The gene calls are TRBV7-2 and TRBJ2-5; D remains unclear. The CDR3 loop spans 13 amino acids. Per the germline V gene, CDR1 is SGHTA and CDR2 is FQGNSA. Between the trimmed V and J ends, which lost 6 bases and 4 bases, there was a span of 12 bases.

The table lists this clonotype with a count of one. This chain uses TRBV7-9 with TRBJ2-7, with D unclear. Germline assignment: CDR1 SEHNR and CDR2 FQNEAQ (reference sequence). V lost 6 bases, J lost 3 bases, and 9 bases lay in between. The CDR3 consists of 12 residues. The CDR3 sequence: CASSSRIYEQYF. CDR3 DNA: TGTGCCAGCAGTTCTAGGATCTACGAGCAGTACTTC.

This clonotype was recorded a few times. V is TRBV11-1 and J is TRBJ1-1; D uncertain. The CDR3 has 13 amino acids. From germline, CDR1 is SGHAT and CDR2 FQDESV (reference sequence). Trimming shortened V by 4 bases and J by 3 bases, and 9 bases separated the two germline ends. CDR3 DNA: TGTGCCAGCAGCTCCTCAGTGGACACTGAAGCTTTCTTT. It specifies CASSSSVDTEAFF.

The rearrangement joins TRBV7-3 to TRBJ2-1; no clear D gene. Germline V gives CDR1 SGHTA, CDR2 FQGTGA. The length of the CDR3 is 17 residues. The ends were cut back, 5 bases at V and 0 bases at J, with 17 bases in the middle. CDR3 residues: CASSRNPAPSSYNEQFF. CDR3 nucleotide sequence: TGTGCCAGCAGCCGTAATCCTGCGCCAAGCTCCTACAATGAGCAGTTCTTC.